The T cell receptor (beta chain) described here comes from a study of cytomegalovirus exposure and HLA in healthy donors. For the study at large: From HLA-typed donors, an early data release held about 85 million unique TCRs.

The primer mix had 60 Vbeta and 13 Jbeta primers. Libraries were prepared by immunoSEQ multiplex PCR; TCRdb keeps only in-frame clonotypes and omits some of them. Altogether approximately 130,000 clones are present, 80% to 85% being singletons, with the ten largest covering 2.2%. About this clone: Its antigen is not known.

Trimming took off 4 bases at V and 0 bases at J, with 19 bases between the two ends. Germline values: CDR1 SNHLY, CDR2 FYNNEI. The CDR3 is 18 amino acids. General study findings and limits: Later analysis reportedly placed an Asian-associated ancestry cluster below the roughly 690-donor mean in N-insertions. In a later analysis, CMV-associated beta chains were mostly HLA-associated, it appeared. Sequences of the TCR beta chain were said to predict the HLA-A and HLA-B alleles of most subjects accurately.

The receptor was derived from a woman aged 40 to 49 in good health and CMV-seronegative. Sequencing used PBMCs. The J gene is TRBJ1-5, the V gene TRBV2; weak D call: TRBD1 (5 bases). The CDR3 protein is CASSVRAPREDSNQPQHF. The DNA for the CDR3 is TGTGCCAGCAGTGTCCGGGCTCCCAGGGAGGATAGCAATCAGCCCCAGCATTTT.